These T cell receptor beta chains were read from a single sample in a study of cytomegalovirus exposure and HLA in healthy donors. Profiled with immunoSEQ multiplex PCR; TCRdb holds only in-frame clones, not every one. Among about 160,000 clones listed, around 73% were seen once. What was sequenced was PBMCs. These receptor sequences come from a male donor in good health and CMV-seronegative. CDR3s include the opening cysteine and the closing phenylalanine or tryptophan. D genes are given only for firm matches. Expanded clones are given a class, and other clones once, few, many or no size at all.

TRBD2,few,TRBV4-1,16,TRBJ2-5,CASSPRTSGGGETQYF
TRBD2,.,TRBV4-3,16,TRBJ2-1,CASSQIVAGEGNEQFF
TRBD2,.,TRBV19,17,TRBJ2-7,CASSIGSGAGPSYEQYF
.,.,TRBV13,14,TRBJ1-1,CASSLADMNTEAFF
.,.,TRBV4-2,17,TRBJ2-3,CASSHAKDGSSTDTQYF
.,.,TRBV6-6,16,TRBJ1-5,CASSPGITLDNQPQHF
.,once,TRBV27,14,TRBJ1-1,CASSLFRFNTEAFF
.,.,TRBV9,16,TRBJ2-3,CASTQRGDRSTDTQYF
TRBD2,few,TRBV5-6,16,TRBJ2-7,CASSSTGTRASYEQYF
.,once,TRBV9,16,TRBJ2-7,CASSVRIGHLDSEQYF
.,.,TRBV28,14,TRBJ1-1,CASSLGRRDTEAFF
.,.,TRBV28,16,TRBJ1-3,CASSLWAGNSGNTIYF
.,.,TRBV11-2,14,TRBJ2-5,CASSSTEFQETQYF
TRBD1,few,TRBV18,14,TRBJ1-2,CASSLRTGDYGYTF
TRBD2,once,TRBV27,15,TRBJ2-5,CASSPLAGVAETQYF
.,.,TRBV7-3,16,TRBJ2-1,CASSLLGGNTHNEQFF